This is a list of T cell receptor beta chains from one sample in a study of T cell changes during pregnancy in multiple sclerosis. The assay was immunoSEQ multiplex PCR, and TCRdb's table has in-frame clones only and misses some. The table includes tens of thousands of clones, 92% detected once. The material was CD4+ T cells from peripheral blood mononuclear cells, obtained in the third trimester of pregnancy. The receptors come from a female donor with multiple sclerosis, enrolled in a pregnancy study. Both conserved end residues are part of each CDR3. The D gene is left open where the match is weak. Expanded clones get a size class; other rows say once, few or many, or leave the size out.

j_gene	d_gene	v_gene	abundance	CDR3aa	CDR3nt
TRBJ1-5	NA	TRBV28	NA	CASSLLGVGFVQPQHF	TGTGCCAGCAGTTTATTAGGTGTCGGGTTTGTTCAGCCCCAGCATTTT
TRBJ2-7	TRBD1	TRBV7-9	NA	CASSRWTGLREQYF	TGTGCCAGCAGTCGTTGGACAGGGCTAAGGGAGCAGTACTTC
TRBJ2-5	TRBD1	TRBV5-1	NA	CASSLGGTGVQETQYF	TGCGCCAGCAGCTTGGGGGGGACAGGGGTACAAGAGACCCAGTACTTC
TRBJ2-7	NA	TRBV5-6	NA	CASSRRDTLWEQYF	TGTGCCAGCAGCCGCCGGGACACCCTGTGGGAGCAGTACTTC
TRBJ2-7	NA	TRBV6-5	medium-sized	CASSYSWSGNYEQYF	TGTGCCAGCAGTTACTCGTGGAGCGGTAACTACGAGCAGTACTTC
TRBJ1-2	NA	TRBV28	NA	CASSPTTGNGYTF	TGTGCCAGCAGTCCAACGACAGGCAATGGCTACACCTTC
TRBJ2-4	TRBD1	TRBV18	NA	CASSPQQGAENIQYF	TGTGCCAGCTCACCACAACAGGGGGCTGAAAACATTCAGTACTTC
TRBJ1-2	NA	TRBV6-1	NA	CASTQTTVSYGYTF	TGTGCCAGCACCCAAACGACAGTGAGCTATGGCTACACCTTC
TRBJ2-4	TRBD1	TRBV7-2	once	CASSSSGTGVLLAKNIQYF	TGTGCCAGCAGCTCCTCCGGGACAGGGGTTCTTCTAGCCAAAAACATTCAGTACTTC
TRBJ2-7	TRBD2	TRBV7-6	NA	CASSLIGGGPNEQYF	TGTGCCAGCAGCTTAATTGGGGGAGGGCCCAACGAGCAGTACTTC
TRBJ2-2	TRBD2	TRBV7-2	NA	CASSPTSGHTGELFF	TGTGCCAGCAGCCCGACTAGCGGCCACACCGGGGAGCTGTTTTTT
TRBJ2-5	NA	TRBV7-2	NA	CASSLAAGAQETQYF	TGTGCCAGCAGCTTAGCTGCAGGGGCACAAGAGACCCAGTACTTC
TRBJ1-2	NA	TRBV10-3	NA	CAISDRANYGYTF	TGTGCCATCAGTGACAGGGCAAACTATGGCTACACCTTC
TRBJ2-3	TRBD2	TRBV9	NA	CASSVGLAGGPSTDTQYF	TGTGCCAGCAGCGTTGGACTAGCGGGAGGGCCAAGCACAGATACGCAGTATTTT
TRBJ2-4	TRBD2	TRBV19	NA	CASKGLTFDIQYF	TGTGCCAGCAAGGGACTAACTTTCGACATTCAGTACTTC
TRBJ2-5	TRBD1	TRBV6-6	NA	CAIRWGQGPETQYF	TGTGCCATACGTTGGGGACAGGGACCCGAGACCCAGTACTTC
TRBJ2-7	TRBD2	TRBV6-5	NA	CASSYTGLAGGYEQYF	TGTGCCAGCAGTTACACCGGACTAGCGGGAGGTTACGAGCAGTACTTC
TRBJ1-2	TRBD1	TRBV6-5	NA	CASSSPGQGGRGYTF	TGTGCCAGCAGTTCTCCGGGACAGGGGGGCCGTGGCTACACCTTC
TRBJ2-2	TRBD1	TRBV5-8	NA	CASTPGQVSGELFF	TGTGCCAGTACCCCGGGACAGGTGTCCGGGGAGCTGTTTTTT
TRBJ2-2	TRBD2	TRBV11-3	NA	CASISGGAGELFF	TGTGCCAGCATCTCTGGGGGGGCCGGGGAGCTGTTTTTT
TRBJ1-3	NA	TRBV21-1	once	CASSAHQGYSGNTIYF	TGTGCCAGCAGCGCGCATCAGGGTTATTCTGGAAACACCATATATTTT
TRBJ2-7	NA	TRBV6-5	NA	CASSSSRGSYEQYF	TGTGCCAGCAGCAGCTCGCGGGGTTCCTACGAGCAGTACTTC
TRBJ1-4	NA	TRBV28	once	CASSAGPLNEKLFF	TGTGCCAGCAGCGCGGGCCCGCTTAATGAAAAACTGTTTTTT
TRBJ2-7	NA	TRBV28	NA	CASSLDLWSAEYF	TGTGCCAGCAGTTTAGATTTATGGAGCGCTGAGTACTTC
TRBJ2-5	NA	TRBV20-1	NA	CSARAGETQYF	TGCAGTGCTAGAGCAGGGGAGACCCAGTACTTC
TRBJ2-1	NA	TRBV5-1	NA	CASSLGREWVEQFF	TGCGCCAGCAGCTTGGGTCGGGAGTGGGTTGAGCAGTTCTTC